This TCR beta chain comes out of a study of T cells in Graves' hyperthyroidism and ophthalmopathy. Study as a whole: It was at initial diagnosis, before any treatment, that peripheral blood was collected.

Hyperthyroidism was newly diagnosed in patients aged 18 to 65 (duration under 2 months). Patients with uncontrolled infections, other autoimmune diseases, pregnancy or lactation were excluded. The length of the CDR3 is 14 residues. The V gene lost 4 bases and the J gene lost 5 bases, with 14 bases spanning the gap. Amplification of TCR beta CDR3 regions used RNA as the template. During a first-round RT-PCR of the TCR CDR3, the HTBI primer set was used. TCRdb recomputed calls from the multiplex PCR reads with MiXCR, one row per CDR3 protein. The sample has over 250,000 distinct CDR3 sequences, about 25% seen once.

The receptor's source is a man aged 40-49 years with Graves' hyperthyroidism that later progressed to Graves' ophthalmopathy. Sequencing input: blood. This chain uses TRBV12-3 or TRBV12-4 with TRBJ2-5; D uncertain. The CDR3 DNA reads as TGTGCCAGCAGTTCCAAATTGGGTTGGGAGACCCAGTACTTC. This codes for CASSSKLGWETQYF.